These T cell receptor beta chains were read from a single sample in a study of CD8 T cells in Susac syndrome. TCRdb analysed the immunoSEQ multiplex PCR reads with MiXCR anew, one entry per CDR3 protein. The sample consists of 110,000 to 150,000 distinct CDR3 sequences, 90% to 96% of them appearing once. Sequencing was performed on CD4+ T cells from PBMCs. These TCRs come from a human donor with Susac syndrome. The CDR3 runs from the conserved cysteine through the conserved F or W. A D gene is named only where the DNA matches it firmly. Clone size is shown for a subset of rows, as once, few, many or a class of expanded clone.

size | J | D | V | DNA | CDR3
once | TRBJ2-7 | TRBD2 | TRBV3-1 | TGTGCCAGCACCGGACTAGCGGGGGACGAGCAGTACTTC | CASTGLAGDEQYF
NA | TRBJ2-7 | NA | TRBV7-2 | TGTGCCAGCAGCTTCAGGGTCGAGCAGTACTTC | CASSFRVEQYF
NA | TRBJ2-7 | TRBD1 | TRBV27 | TGTGCCAGCAGCCCCCGGGACAGGGACTACGAGCAGTACTTC | CASSPRDRDYEQYF
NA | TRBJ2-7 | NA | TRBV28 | TGTGCCAGCTTTAGGCAGGGTGAGAACGAGCAGTACTTC | CASFRQGENEQYF
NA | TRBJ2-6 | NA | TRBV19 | TGTGCCAGTAGCGAGGGGGTCTCTGGGGCCAACGTCCTGACTTTC | CASSEGVSGANVLTF
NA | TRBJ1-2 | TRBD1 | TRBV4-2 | TGTGCCAGCAGCCAAGCGGCAGGGGGCGCGGTCCCATATGGCTACACCTTC | CASSQAAGGAVPYGYTF
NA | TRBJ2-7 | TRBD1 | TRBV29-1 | TGCAGCGTCCTACTGACAGGGAAGGGCGAGCAGTACTTC | CSVLLTGKGEQYF
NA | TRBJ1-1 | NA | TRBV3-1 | TGTGCCAGCAGCCAAAGCCGCCAAGCTTTCTTT | CASSQSRQAFF
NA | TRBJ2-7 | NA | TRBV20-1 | TGCAGTGCTACGAAATCCGGTTACCAGTACTTC | CSATKSGYQYF
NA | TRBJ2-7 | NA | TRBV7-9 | TGTGCCAGCAGCTTAGCGTGGGAAGGGAAAGGTTCCTACGAGCAGTACTTC | CASSLAWEGKGSYEQYF
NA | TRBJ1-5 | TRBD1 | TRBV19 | TGTGCCAGTAGTATACGGCAGGGGGTGAACAATCAGCCCCAGCATTTT | CASSIRQGVNNQPQHF
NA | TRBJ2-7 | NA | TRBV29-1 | TGCAGCGTTGGGGACACCACCTACGAGCAGTACTTC | CSVGDTTYEQYF
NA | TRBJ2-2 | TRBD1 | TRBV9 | TGTGCCAGCAGCCCGACAGGGACGCCCGGGGAGCTGTTTTTT | CASSPTGTPGELFF
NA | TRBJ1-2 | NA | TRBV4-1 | TGCGCCAGCAGCCTTCAAGTCATCCCCGATTATGGCTACACCTTC | CASSLQVIPDYGYTF
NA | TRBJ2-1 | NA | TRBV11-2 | TGTGCCAGCAGCTCGTGGGAAGGACAACCCCAATACAATGAGCAGTTCTTC | CASSSWEGQPQYNEQFF
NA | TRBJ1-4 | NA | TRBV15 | TGTGCCACCAGCAGAGGGACATCCGTGGAAGTTGAAAAACTGTTTTTT | CATSRGTSVEVEKLFF
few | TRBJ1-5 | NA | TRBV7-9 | TGTGCCAGCAGCCCCCGGGGGGGTTCGAATCAGCCCCAGCATTTT | CASSPRGGSNQPQHF
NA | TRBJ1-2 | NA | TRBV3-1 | TGTGCCAGCAGCCTACTATCTAACTATGGCTACACCTTC | CASSLLSNYGYTF
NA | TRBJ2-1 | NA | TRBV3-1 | TGTGCCAGCAGCCAGTTACTATCGTACAATGAGCAGTTCTTC | CASSQLLSYNEQFF
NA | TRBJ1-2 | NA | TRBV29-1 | TGCAGCGTTGTGGAAGGAAACTATGGCTACACCTTC | CSVVEGNYGYTF
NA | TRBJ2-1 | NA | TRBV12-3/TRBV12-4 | TGTGCCAGCAGTCCCCGTACGAAGGACGGTAATGAGCAGTTCTTC | CASSPRTKDGNEQFF
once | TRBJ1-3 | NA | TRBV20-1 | TGCAGTGCCGCGAGGACAGTCAACTCTGGAAACACCATATATTTT | CSAARTVNSGNTIYF
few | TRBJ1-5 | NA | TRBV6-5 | TGTGCCAGCAGTTACTCGGGGCAGGTAGGCGAGCCCCAGCATTTT | CASSYSGQVGEPQHF
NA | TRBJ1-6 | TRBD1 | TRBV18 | TGTGCCAGCTCACCTGGGACAGGGGACTCACCCCTCCACTTT | CASSPGTGDSPLHF
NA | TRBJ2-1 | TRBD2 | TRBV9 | TGTGCCAGCAGCGTAGGGCTCGGGGGGGCTGAGCAGTTCTTC | CASSVGLGGAEQFF
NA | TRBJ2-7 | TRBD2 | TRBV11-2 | TGTGCCAGCAGCTCGCTAGCGGGGGGGCTTACGGACTACGAGCAGTACTTC | CASSSLAGGLTDYEQYF
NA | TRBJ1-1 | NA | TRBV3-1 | TGTGCCAGCAGGCAAAGGGGGTCGAACACTGAAGCTTTCTTT | CASRQRGSNTEAFF
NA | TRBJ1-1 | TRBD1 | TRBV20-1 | TGCAGTGCGCAAGAGACAGGGGCTAACACTGAAGCTTTCTTT | CSAQETGANTEAFF
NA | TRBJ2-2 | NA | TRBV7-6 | TGTGCCAGCGAAGGGGGAGCCAACACCGGGGAGCTGTTTTTT | CASEGGANTGELFF
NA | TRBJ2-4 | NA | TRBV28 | TGTGCCAGCAGGCCAGCCAGAGGCAAAAACATTCAGTACTTC | CASRPARGKNIQYF
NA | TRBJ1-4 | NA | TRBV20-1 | TGCAGTGCTAGAGAGACAATCGGGGGAAAACTGTTTTTT | CSARETIGGKLFF
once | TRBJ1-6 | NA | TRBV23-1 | TGCGCCAGTACCCCCCCCAGGGACCCGCCGATTCAGAATTCACCCCTCCACTTT | CASTPPRDPPIQNSPLHF
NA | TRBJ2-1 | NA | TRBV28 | TGTGCCAGCAGTGCTAACACAGGTTTGAGGGAGCAGTTCTTC | CASSANTGLREQFF
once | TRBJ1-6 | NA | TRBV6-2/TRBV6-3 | TGTGCCAGCACGGTTCAACTCCGATCACCCCTCCACTTT | CASTVQLRSPLHF
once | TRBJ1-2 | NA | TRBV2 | TGTGCCAGCAGTGTTCGGACCGCTAACTATGGCTACACCTTC | CASSVRTANYGYTF
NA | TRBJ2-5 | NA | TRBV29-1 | TGCAGCGGCGGAGTACACAAAGTGGGGGAGACCCAGTACTTC | CSGGVHKVGETQYF
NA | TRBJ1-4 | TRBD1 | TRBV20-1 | TGCAGTGCAACTGCACAGGGGGTCAATGAAAAACTGTTTTTT | CSATAQGVNEKLFF
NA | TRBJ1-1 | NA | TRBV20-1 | TGCAGTGCTAGAGTAAGGGGGGTCCAAGCTTTCTTT | CSARVRGVQAFF
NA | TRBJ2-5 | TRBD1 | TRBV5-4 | TGTGCCAGCAGTTTCTGGACAGGGACTGTTTCTGTGGAGACCCAGTACTTC | CASSFWTGTVSVETQYF
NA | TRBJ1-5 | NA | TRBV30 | TGTGCCTGGAGTGCAGGGGACGGGACGCACAATCAGCCCCAGCATTTT | CAWSAGDGTHNQPQHF
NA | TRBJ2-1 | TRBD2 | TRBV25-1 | TGTGCCCTCTCAGACTATTGCGGGGGGGCAGATAGTGAGCAGTTCTTC | CALSDYCGGADSEQFF
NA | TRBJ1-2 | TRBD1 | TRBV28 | TGTGCCAGCAGTTTAGGAGGGGGCGCGAAAGGCTACACCTTC | CASSLGGGAKGYTF
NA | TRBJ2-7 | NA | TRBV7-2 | TGTGCCAGCAGCTTAGCACCCATAAACATCTACGAGCAGTACTTC | CASSLAPINIYEQYF
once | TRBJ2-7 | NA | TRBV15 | TGTGCCACCACCCAGCCTCCCACCTACGAGCAGTACTTC | CATTQPPTYEQYF
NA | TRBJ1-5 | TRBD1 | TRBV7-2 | TGTGCCAGCAGGGCGACAGGGGGCGAGCAGCCCCAGCATTTT | CASRATGGEQPQHF
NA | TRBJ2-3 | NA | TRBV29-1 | TGCAGCGTTGGTAGCGAGGCAAGGGGATGGGGGTATTTT | CSVGSEARGWGYF
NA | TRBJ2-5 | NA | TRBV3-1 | TGTGCCAGCAGCCAAGATGCTAGCGCAAAGACCCAGTACTTC | CASSQDASAKTQYF
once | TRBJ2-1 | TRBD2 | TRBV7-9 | TGTGCCAGCAGAAGGGGCGGGAGGGCCGACAATGAGCAGTTCTTC | CASRRGGRADNEQFF
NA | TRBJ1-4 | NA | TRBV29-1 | TGCAGCGTGTACACCCTGGAGAAACTGTTTTTT | CSVYTLEKLFF
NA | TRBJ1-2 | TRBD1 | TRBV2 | TGTGCCAGCAGTCGGACCGGGACAGAATATGGCTACACCTTC | CASSRTGTEYGYTF
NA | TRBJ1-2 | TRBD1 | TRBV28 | TGTGCCAGCAGTTTACCGGGACAGGCTAACTATGGCTACACCTTC | CASSLPGQANYGYTF
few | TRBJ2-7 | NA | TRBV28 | TGTGCCAGCAGTCCAGACTACGAGCAGTACTTC | CASSPDYEQYF